These 32 T cell receptor beta chains came from one sample sequenced in a study of shared clonotypes between healthy human individuals. Repertoires were generated with immunoSEQ multiplex PCR, while TCRdb's copy carries only in-frame clones and drops some. The table shows roughly 2.5 million clones, with over 85% occurring only once. Material for sequencing was naive CD4+ T cells sorted from blood. Noted subset: CD45RA+ positively selected. All receptors derive from a man aged 18 to 30 in good health.

This chain uses TRBV19 with TRBJ2-3, with TRBD2 matching 8 bases. The germline gives CDR1 LNHDA, CDR2 SQIVND (reference sequence). This CDR3 comprises 16 residues. The trim removed 3 bases at V and 2 bases at J, leaving 7 bases unmatched. CDR3 sequence reads: CASSIVAGGITDTQYF. The CDR3 DNA is TGTGCCAGTAGTATCGTCGCGGGGGGTATCACAGATACGCAGTATTTT.

V usage is TRBV28 and J usage is TRBJ2-7, with D possibly being TRBD2 (5 bases). Germline CDR1 MDHEN, CDR2 SYDVKM. Trimming took 8 bases from V and 1 from J, leaving 6 bases between them. The CDR3 extends over 11 amino acids. Written as DNA, the CDR3 is TGTGCCAGCGAGGGATCCTACGAGCAGTACTTC. Translating it yields CASEGSYEQYF. Drawing the rest from reference TRBV28 and TRBJ2-7, the complete variable domain is DVKVTQSSRYLVKRTGEKVFLECVQDMDHENMFWYRQDPGLGLRLIYFSYDVKMKEKGDIPEGYSVSREKKERFSLILESASTNQTSMYLCASEGSYEQYFGPGTRLTVT.

The chain links TRBV5-4 to TRBJ1-2; D unresolved. The CDR3 totals 13 residues. Germline CDR1 reads SGHNT; CDR2 reads YYREEE (reference sequence). V shed 0 bases and J shed 2 bases, with 5 bases lying between them. The CDR3 loop reads CASSLEQNYGYTF. For the CDR3, the DNA is TGTGCCAGCAGCTTGGAACAGAACTATGGCTACACCTTC.

V gene TRBV29-1 combines with J gene TRBJ1-2; D gene unclear. This CDR3 is 13 amino acids long. Germline V CDR1 and CDR2: SQVTM, ANQGSEA. V lost 5 bases and J 4 bases, leaving 14 bases between the germline ends. Here the CDR3 reads CSVSRPLGYGYTF. In nucleotides, the CDR3 is TGCAGCGTTTCCCGGCCTCTCGGCTATGGCTACACCTTC.

Points on this clone: Mismatch with germline at one junction end may stem from a read error. The identical CDR3 is also encoded by other nucleotide sequences in the sample. The chain recombines TRBV7-7 with TRBJ2-2; the D is unclear. CDR1 is SSHAT and CDR2 is FNYEAQ in the germline V gene (reference sequence). This CDR3 has 12 residues. Here the CDR3 DNA reads TGTGCTAGCAGCTCTGGCGCCGGGGAGCTGTTTTTT. It is translated as CASSSGAGELFF.

This clone was recorded a few times. The gene calls are TRBV19 and TRBJ1-4; 8 bases are a match to TRBD1. Germline V gene data show CDR1 as LNHDA and CDR2 as SQIVND (reference sequence). The CDR3 has 16 amino acids. V was pared by 5 bases and J by 3 bases, with 8 bases of the junction left unmatched. CDR3 nucleotides: TGTGCCAGTAGTGATTTCGGACAGGGCCCTAATGAAAAACTGTTTTTT. It encodes CASSDFGQGPNEKLFF.

This chain uses TRBV5-1 with TRBJ2-1, with 12 bases fitting TRBD2. Germline CDR1 and CDR2: SGHRS and YFSETQ. The CDR3 is 15 residues long. J was trimmed by 6 bases and V by 4 bases; bases with no gene match: 5. CDR3 loop: CASSIGLAGTNEQFF. In DNA form, the CDR3 reads TGCGCCAGCAGCATTGGACTAGCGGGGACCAATGAGCAGTTCTTC.

V and J are TRBV6-1 and TRBJ1-5; no clear D. Germline V CDR1 and CDR2: MNHNS, SASEGT. The CDR3 spans 14 residues. Deletions cut 10 bases from V and 1 base from J, with 14 bases between. CDR3 sequence (DNA): TGTGCCACCATGCCCGACCAGAGCAATCAGCCCCAGCATTTT. It encodes CATMPDQSNQPQHF.

The gene calls are TRBV19 and TRBJ2-7; perhaps D is TRBD1 or TRBD2 (5 bases each). Trimming cost V 7 bases and J 2 bases, with 21 bases left between them. The CDR3 runs 16 residues. Germline values: CDR1 LNHDA, CDR2 SQIVND (reference sequence). The CDR3 region is CASTPWGPIETYEQYF. The CDR3, as DNA: TGTGCCAGTACCCCTTGGGGACCTATCGAGACCTACGAGCAGTACTTC.

The CDR3 bases are TGTGCCTGGAGGGGGTCTCGAGGCCGCTCCTACAATGAGCAGTTCTTC. It yields the protein CAWRGSRGRSYNEQFF. The rearrangement joins TRBV30 to TRBJ2-1, with D unclear. This CDR3 is 16 amino acids long. CDR1 GTSNPN and CDR2 SVGIG come from the germline V gene (reference sequence). The ends were cut back, 3 bases at V and 0 bases at J, with 15 bases in the middle.

This chain connects TRBV11-2 to TRBJ2-5, with D possibly matching TRBD2 (6 bases). The CDR3 has 16 residues. Germline loops: CDR1 SGHAT, CDR2 FQNNGV. V was pared by 3 bases and J by 2 bases, with 16 bases between. The CDR3 DNA reads as TGTGCCAGCAGCTTGTTTAAGCGGGCGAAGCAAGAGACCCAGTACTTC. Amino acids: CASSLFKRAKQETQYF. Together with reference TRBV11-2 and TRBJ2-5, the CDR3 gives the full variable domain: EAGVAQSPRYKIIEKRQSVAFWCNPISGHATLYWYQQILGQGPKLLIQFQNNGVVDDSQLPKDRFSAERLKGVDSTLKIQPAKLEDSAVYLCASSLFKRAKQETQYFGPGTRLLVL.

The chain carries TRBV30 and TRBJ2-2; 7 bases line up with TRBD1. Unmatched junction bases numbered 13, after V lost 4 bases and J lost 5 bases. The CDR3 is 16 residues long. The germline V gene encodes CDR1 GTSNPN and CDR2 SVGIG (reference sequence). This CDR3 reads CAWTGRDSGKTGELFF. The CDR3 DNA reads as TGTGCCTGGACCGGAAGGGACAGCGGAAAGACCGGGGAGCTGTTTTTT. Filled out from reference TRBV30 and TRBJ2-2, the complete variable domain reads SQTIHQWPATLVQPVGSPLSLECTVEGTSNPNLYWYRQAAGRGLQLLFYSVGIGQISSEVPQNLSASRPQDRQFILSSKKLLLSDSGFYLCAWTGRDSGKTGELFFGEGSRLTVL.

This sequence joins TRBV12-5 and TRBJ2-2; D is ambiguous. CDR1 is LGHNT, CDR2 FRNRAP, per germline. The CDR3 loop spans 17 amino acids. With 7 bases removed from V and 4 bases from J, the gap between germline ends came to 22 bases. The CDR3 DNA reads TGTGCTAGTGCCCCCATTCATGGGTCTGGGTCCACCGGGGAGCTGTTTTTT. Translating it yields CASAPIHGSGSTGELFF.

Comments on this clone: This same CDR3 is encoded by further DNA sequences in the sample. The chain combines TRBV19 with TRBJ1-5, with a weak D call TRBD1 (5 bases). This CDR3 spans 14 amino acids. Trimming stripped 7 bases from V and 2 bases from J, with 12 bases between. Germline CDR1 reads LNHDA; CDR2 reads SQIVND (reference sequence). The CDR3 sequence: CASTGGGGNQPQHF. CDR3 sequence (DNA): TGTGCCAGTACCGGGGGGGGAGGCAATCAGCCCCAGCATTTT.

The chain has TRBV28 and TRBJ2-5; D is possibly TRBD1 (6 bases). The germline V gene encodes CDR1 MDHEN and CDR2 SYDVKM. The CDR3 is 14 residues long. Trimming removed 6 bases at V and 4 bases at J, with 15 bases between. Here the CDR3 DNA reads TGTGCCAGCAGCTCTAGGGGGAAGGGAGAGACCCAGTACTTC. Protein sequence: CASSSRGKGETQYF.

This clone was seen just once. This chain uses TRBV6-5 with TRBJ2-7; no reliable D call. V was cut by 5 bases and J by 7 bases, with 21 bases left in between. There are 15 residues in the CDR3. The germline V gene has CDR1 MNHEY and CDR2 SVGAGI. In DNA form, the CDR3 reads TGTGCCAGCAGTCCTAATTCCGCCTTGATGGTTGAGCAGTACTTC. Protein sequence: CASSPNSALMVEQYF.

V usage is TRBV10-2 and J usage is TRBJ1-6; D might be TRBD1 (6 bases). CDR1 is WSHSY and CDR2 is SAAADI in the germline V gene. The germline V and J ends were trimmed by 3 bases and 7 bases, with 13 bases remaining between them. This CDR3 has 15 amino acids. The CDR3 DNA sequence: TGCGCCAGCAGTGACGCAGGGGCAGGGAATTCACCCCTCCACTTT. It yields the protein CASSDAGAGNSPLHF.

This clone has just a few counts. The sample carries other DNA sequences with the same CDR3. This rearrangement joins TRBV7-6 to TRBJ2-1; no clear D. Trimming cost V 0 bases and J 3 bases, with 0 bases left between them. Germline V CDR1 and CDR2: SGHVS, FNYEAQ. This CDR3 is built from 12 residues. CDR3 sequence reads: CASSLAYNEQFF. In nucleotides, the CDR3 is TGTGCCAGCAGCTTAGCCTACAATGAGCAGTTCTTC.

This clone has only one observation. The rearrangement joins TRBV6-1 to TRBJ2-3; weak D call: TRBD1 (7 bases). The CDR3 loop spans 16 amino acids. Germline V gene lookup returns CDR1 MNHNS and CDR2 SASEGT. V was trimmed by 4 bases and J by 1 base, leaving 15 bases between them. CDR3 in amino acids: CASSVEGAWGTDTQYF. CDR3 nucleotide sequence: TGTGCCAGCAGTGTGGAGGGGGCGTGGGGCACAGATACGCAGTATTTT.

The chain recombines TRBV7-9 with TRBJ2-5; D not certain. The V end was cut by 5 bases, the J end by 2 bases, with 12 bases between. The CDR3 loop spans 14 amino acids. Germline values: CDR1 SEHNR, CDR2 FQNEAQ (reference sequence). In DNA, the CDR3 is TGTGCCAGCAGCACCACAGAAAAGCAAGAGACCCAGTACTTC. Protein product: CASSTTEKQETQYF.

The chain couples TRBV14 to TRBJ2-5; D unclear. The CDR3 runs to 13 residues. CDR1 is SGHDN and CDR2 is FVKESK in the germline V gene. V gave up 2 bases and J gave up 4 bases, with 8 bases separating them. This CDR3 reads CASSQPVGETQYF. The CDR3 nucleotides read TGTGCCAGCAGCCAACCAGTAGGAGAGACCCAGTACTTC.

For this clone: Sequence at one end of the junction differs from germline and may be a read error. The chain links TRBV30 to TRBJ2-3; D could derive from TRBD1 or TRBD2 (5 bases each). CDR1 and CDR2 (germline): GTSNPN, SVGIG (reference sequence). This CDR3 contains 14 residues. In DNA, the CDR3 is TGTGCCTGGAGTCTGGCGGGTGGGGCAGATACGCGGTATTTT. This encodes CAWSLAGGADTRYF.

This clone was picked up one time. The chain recombines TRBV7-9 with TRBJ2-7, with 10 nucleotides matching TRBD1. Germline V gene lookup returns CDR1 SEHNR and CDR2 FQNEAQ (reference sequence). This CDR3 contains 14 residues. Unmatched junction bases numbered 7, after V lost 5 bases and J lost 6 bases. CDR3 in amino acids: CASSPRQGASEQYF. The CDR3 nucleotides read TGTGCCAGCAGCCCCAGACAGGGGGCATCCGAGCAGTACTTC.

The V and J genes are TRBV10-2 and TRBJ1-2; a weak D match, TRBD1 (6 bases). Per the germline V gene, CDR1 is WSHSY and CDR2 is SAAADI. Trimming stripped 3 bases from V and 7 bases from J, with 9 bases between. The CDR3 extends over 12 amino acids. For the CDR3, the DNA is TGCGCCAGCAGTGATACAGGGTCTGGCTACACCTTC. Its protein is CASSDTGSGYTF.

The rearrangement links TRBV6-6 to TRBJ2-2; D might be TRBD1 (5 bases). Germline V gives CDR1 MNHNY, CDR2 SVGAGI (reference sequence). V lost 2 bases, J lost 1 base, and 11 bases lay in between. The CDR3 sequence is 16 residues long. The CDR3: CASSYGRQGNTGELFF. The CDR3 DNA reads as TGTGCCAGCAGTTACGGTCGGCAGGGGAACACCGGGGAGCTGTTTTTT.

The V gene is TRBV10-3, the J gene TRBJ2-7; 11 nucleotides agree with TRBD2. Germline loops: CDR1 ENHRY, CDR2 SYGVKD. The CDR3 has 15 residues. V lost 6 bases, J lost 5 bases, and 9 bases stayed unmatched. The CDR3 reads CAISLSTSGTNEQYF. For the CDR3, the DNA is TGTGCCATCAGCCTCTCGACTAGCGGGACAAACGAGCAGTACTTC.

The rearrangement links TRBV10-3 to TRBJ1-2; possible D gene TRBD1, 6 bases. The germline CDR1 and CDR2 sequences are ENHRY and SYGVKD. This CDR3 contains 14 residues. With 7 bases removed from V and 0 bases from J, the gap between germline ends came to 12 bases. CDR3: CAITTGLANYGYTF. In DNA, the CDR3 is TGTGCCATCACTACAGGGTTAGCTAACTATGGCTACACCTTC.

This rearrangement joins TRBV6-5 to TRBJ1-1, with TRBD1 matching 7 bases. The CDR3 is 14 residues long. The germline V gene has CDR1 MNHEY and CDR2 SVGAGI. V was clipped by 2 bases and J by 7 bases; unmatched bases: 7. The CDR3 here is CASSYGGGANEAFF. As DNA, the CDR3 is TGTGCCAGCAGTTACGGAGGGGGCGCAAATGAAGCTTTCTTT.

About this clone itself: This CDR3 is also generated by other DNA sequences in the sample. The chain employs TRBV30 and TRBJ1-1; D gene unclear. The ends were cut back, 0 bases at V and 1 base at J, with 0 bases in the middle. The CDR3 contains 11 residues. From germline, CDR1 is GTSNPN and CDR2 SVGIG (reference sequence). The CDR3 loop is CAWSVNTEAFF. CDR3 DNA sequence: TGTGCCTGGAGTGTGAACACTGAAGCTTTCTTT.

This chain connects TRBV18 to TRBJ1-3; no reliable D call. CDR3 size: 17 residues. The germline V and J ends were trimmed by 0 bases and 0 bases, with 12 bases remaining between them. Germline CDR1 reads KGHSH; CDR2 reads LQKENI. The CDR3 is CASSPPYTLFSGNTIYF. Here the CDR3 DNA reads TGTGCCAGCTCACCACCGTATACCCTTTTCTCTGGAAACACCATATATTTT.

Notes on this clone: At one end the junction does not follow the germline gene, possibly because of a read error. V and J are TRBV6-5 and TRBJ2-5; D call uncertain. Germline loops: CDR1 MNHEY, CDR2 SVGAGI. The CDR3 consists of 12 residues. CDR3 nucleotide sequence: TGTGCCAGCAGTGACTCCCTTGGGACCCAGTACTTC. Protein: CASSDSLGTQYF.

This clone was seen more than once but under ten times. This sample includes further DNA sequences coding for the same CDR3. The chain recombines TRBV10-3 with TRBJ1-2, with 7 bases fitting TRBD1. V dropped 6 bases and J dropped 5; count of bases not matched to a gene: 3. The CDR3 loop spans 12 amino acids. Germline V lookup: CDR1 ENHRY, CDR2 SYGVKD. This chain's CDR3 is CAISGTAYGYTF. Written as DNA, the CDR3 is TGTGCCATCAGCGGGACAGCTTATGGCTACACCTTC.